One sample yielded the 15 T cell receptor beta chains listed below, sequenced in a study of blood T cell repertoires in COVID-19. Sequenced by immunoSEQ multiplex PCR; TCRdb stores in-frame clones only, minus some. The sample carries some 270,000 clones, 75% to 85% recorded once. Sequenced material: PBMCs or T cells enriched from blood (not recorded which). These receptors were collected from a woman aged 50 to 60 with acute COVID-19.

The rearrangement uses TRBV19 and TRBJ1-1, with 8 bases that match TRBD1. Unmatched junction bases numbered 7, after V lost 2 bases and J lost 5 bases. The CDR3 consists of 15 residues. From germline, CDR1 is LNHDA and CDR2 SQIVND (reference sequence). CDR3 sequence reads: CASSIFPGGLTEAFF. In DNA, the CDR3 is TGTGCCAGTAGTATATTCCCAGGGGGCTTAACTGAAGCTTTCTTT.

Only one count was recorded for this clone. The J gene is TRBJ1-4, the V gene TRBV6-5; perhaps TRBD1 as D (6 bases). V dropped 4 bases and J dropped 4 bases, with 13 bases sitting between them. The CDR3 contains 15 residues. From germline, CDR1 is MNHEY and CDR2 SVGAGI. The DNA of the CDR3 is TGTGCCAGCAGTTCCTACAGGGACGTTAATGAAAAACTGTTTTTT. As protein: CASSSYRDVNEKLFF.

V and J are TRBV19 and TRBJ2-3; 9 bases fit TRBD2. Trimming at V came to 5 bases and at J to 1 base, leaving 7 bases not matched to a gene. This CDR3 is built from 16 residues. The germline V gene has CDR1 LNHDA and CDR2 SQIVND (reference sequence). The CDR3 reads CASSPLAGSRTDTQYF. The CDR3 region has the DNA TGTGCCAGTAGTCCTCTAGCGGGGTCCCGCACAGATACGCAGTATTTT.

The chain carries TRBV7-2 and TRBJ1-1; D is perhaps TRBD1 (6 bases). Trimming pared 5 bases from V and 1 base from J, leaving 11 bases between. Germline assignment: CDR1 SGHTA and CDR2 FQGNSA. This CDR3 has 14 residues. DNA of the CDR3: TGTGCCAGCAGCCACAGGGATGGGAACACTGAAGCTTTCTTT. Protein product: CASSHRDGNTEAFF.

V is TRBV30 and J is TRBJ1-1; a possible D gene is TRBD1 (5 bases). V was trimmed by 0 bases and J by 3 bases, leaving 11 bases between them. Germline CDR1 GTSNPN, CDR2 SVGIG (reference sequence). The CDR3 spans 14 residues. The DNA for the CDR3 is TGTGCCTGGAGTGTACGGAGGGGTGACACTGAAGCTTTCTTT. It codes for CAWSVRRGDTEAFF.

This chain links TRBV27 with TRBJ1-1; 9 nucleotides match TRBD1. This CDR3 spans 14 amino acids. After removal of 2 bases from V and 6 bases from J, the junction contained 4 bases not matched to a gene. CDR1 MNHEY and CDR2 SMNVEV come from the germline V gene (reference sequence). CDR3 bases: TGTGCCAGCAGTTTAAGGGACAGGGTCCCTGAAGCTTTCTTT. This sequence encodes CASSLRDRVPEAFF.

The chain joins TRBV5-4 to TRBJ1-2; D is ambiguous. The germline V gene has CDR1 SGHNT and CDR2 YYREEE (reference sequence). V shed 0 bases and J shed 14 bases, with 11 bases lying between them. There are 11 residues in the CDR3. This CDR3 reads CASSLEAGTTF. CDR3 in DNA: TGTGCCAGCAGCTTGGAGGCGGGAACAACCTTC.

V is TRBV7-9 and J is TRBJ1-4, with a tentative D call TRBD1 (5 bases). The V gene's germline CDR1 is SEHNR and CDR2 FQNEAQ (reference sequence). CDR3 length equals 13 residues. The V gene lost 4 bases and the J gene lost 8 bases, with 11 bases spanning the gap. The CDR3 nucleotides read TGTGCCAGCAGCTCAAAAGGGGTAGAAAAACTGTTTTTT. Its protein is CASSSKGVEKLFF.

The chain recombines TRBV30 with TRBJ2-7; 9 bases match TRBD2. The CDR3 sequence is 15 residues long. V lost 1 base and J lost 2; bases outside the gene matches: 6. CDR1 is GTSNPN, CDR2 SVGIG, per germline (reference sequence). CDR3 amino acids: CAWSDPERGAYEQYF. Here the CDR3 DNA reads TGTGCCTGGAGTGACCCCGAGCGGGGGGCCTACGAGCAGTACTTC.

In DNA, the CDR3 is TGTGCCAGCAGCTACGGGACAGGGTTCGGCGAGCAGTACTTC. It yields the protein CASSYGTGFGEQYF. The rearrangement links TRBV7-9 to TRBJ2-7; 9 nucleotides align to TRBD1. Germline CDR1 SEHNR, CDR2 FQNEAQ (reference sequence). The CDR3 totals 14 residues. V shed 4 bases and J 6 bases; nucleotides not matched to a gene: 7.

This clone was recorded once. The rearrangement links TRBV18 to TRBJ1-1, with D unclear. Between the trimmed V and J ends, which lost 0 bases and 1 base, there was a span of 6 bases. This CDR3 spans 14 amino acids. Germline V gene sequence: CDR1 KGHSH, CDR2 LQKENI. CDR3 coding DNA: TGTGCCAGCTCACCACCCGAGGCGAACACTGAAGCTTTCTTT. Translated, it gives CASSPPEANTEAFF.

J is TRBJ1-3 and V is TRBV25-1, with D tentatively TRBD1 (5 bases). Germline CDR1 is MGHDK and CDR2 is SYGVNS. The length of the CDR3 is 14 residues. Between the trimmed V and J ends, which lost 4 bases and 2 bases, there was a span of 9 bases. The CDR3 loop is CASSASDTGNTIYF. The CDR3 region has the DNA TGTGCCAGCAGTGCCTCGGACACTGGAAACACCATATATTTT.

The chain recombines TRBV5-1 with TRBJ1-1; 7 bases fit TRBD1. Looked up from germline, CDR1 is SGHRS and CDR2 is YFSETQ. The junction had 12 bases not matched to a gene; V was cut back by 4 bases and J by 6 bases. The CDR3 is made up of 15 amino acids. The CDR3 nucleotides are TGCGCCAGCAGCCCGACAGGGCCCTATGGGGCTGAAGCTTTCTTT. Protein product: CASSPTGPYGAEAFF.

The chain combines TRBV30 with TRBJ1-1, with D hard to call. Trimming left V 2 bases short and J 12 bases short, with 22 bases between. The germline V gene encodes CDR1 GTSNPN and CDR2 SVGIG (reference sequence). CDR3 length equals 14 residues. CDR3 region: CAWSFSEASLATFF. The CDR3 nucleotides are TGTGCCTGGAGTTTTAGTGAAGCCTCGTTAGCAACTTTCTTT.

The rearrangement uses TRBV6-6 and TRBJ1-5; 9 positions agree with TRBD1. Germline CDR1 is MNHNY and CDR2 is SVGAGI (reference sequence). V trimming: 4 bases; J trimming: 7 bases; junction bases outside the gene matches: 5. This CDR3 comprises 14 residues. The CDR3 sequence: CASSSPDRGQPQHF. DNA for the CDR3: TGTGCCAGCAGTTCACCGGACAGGGGCCAGCCCCAGCATTTT.